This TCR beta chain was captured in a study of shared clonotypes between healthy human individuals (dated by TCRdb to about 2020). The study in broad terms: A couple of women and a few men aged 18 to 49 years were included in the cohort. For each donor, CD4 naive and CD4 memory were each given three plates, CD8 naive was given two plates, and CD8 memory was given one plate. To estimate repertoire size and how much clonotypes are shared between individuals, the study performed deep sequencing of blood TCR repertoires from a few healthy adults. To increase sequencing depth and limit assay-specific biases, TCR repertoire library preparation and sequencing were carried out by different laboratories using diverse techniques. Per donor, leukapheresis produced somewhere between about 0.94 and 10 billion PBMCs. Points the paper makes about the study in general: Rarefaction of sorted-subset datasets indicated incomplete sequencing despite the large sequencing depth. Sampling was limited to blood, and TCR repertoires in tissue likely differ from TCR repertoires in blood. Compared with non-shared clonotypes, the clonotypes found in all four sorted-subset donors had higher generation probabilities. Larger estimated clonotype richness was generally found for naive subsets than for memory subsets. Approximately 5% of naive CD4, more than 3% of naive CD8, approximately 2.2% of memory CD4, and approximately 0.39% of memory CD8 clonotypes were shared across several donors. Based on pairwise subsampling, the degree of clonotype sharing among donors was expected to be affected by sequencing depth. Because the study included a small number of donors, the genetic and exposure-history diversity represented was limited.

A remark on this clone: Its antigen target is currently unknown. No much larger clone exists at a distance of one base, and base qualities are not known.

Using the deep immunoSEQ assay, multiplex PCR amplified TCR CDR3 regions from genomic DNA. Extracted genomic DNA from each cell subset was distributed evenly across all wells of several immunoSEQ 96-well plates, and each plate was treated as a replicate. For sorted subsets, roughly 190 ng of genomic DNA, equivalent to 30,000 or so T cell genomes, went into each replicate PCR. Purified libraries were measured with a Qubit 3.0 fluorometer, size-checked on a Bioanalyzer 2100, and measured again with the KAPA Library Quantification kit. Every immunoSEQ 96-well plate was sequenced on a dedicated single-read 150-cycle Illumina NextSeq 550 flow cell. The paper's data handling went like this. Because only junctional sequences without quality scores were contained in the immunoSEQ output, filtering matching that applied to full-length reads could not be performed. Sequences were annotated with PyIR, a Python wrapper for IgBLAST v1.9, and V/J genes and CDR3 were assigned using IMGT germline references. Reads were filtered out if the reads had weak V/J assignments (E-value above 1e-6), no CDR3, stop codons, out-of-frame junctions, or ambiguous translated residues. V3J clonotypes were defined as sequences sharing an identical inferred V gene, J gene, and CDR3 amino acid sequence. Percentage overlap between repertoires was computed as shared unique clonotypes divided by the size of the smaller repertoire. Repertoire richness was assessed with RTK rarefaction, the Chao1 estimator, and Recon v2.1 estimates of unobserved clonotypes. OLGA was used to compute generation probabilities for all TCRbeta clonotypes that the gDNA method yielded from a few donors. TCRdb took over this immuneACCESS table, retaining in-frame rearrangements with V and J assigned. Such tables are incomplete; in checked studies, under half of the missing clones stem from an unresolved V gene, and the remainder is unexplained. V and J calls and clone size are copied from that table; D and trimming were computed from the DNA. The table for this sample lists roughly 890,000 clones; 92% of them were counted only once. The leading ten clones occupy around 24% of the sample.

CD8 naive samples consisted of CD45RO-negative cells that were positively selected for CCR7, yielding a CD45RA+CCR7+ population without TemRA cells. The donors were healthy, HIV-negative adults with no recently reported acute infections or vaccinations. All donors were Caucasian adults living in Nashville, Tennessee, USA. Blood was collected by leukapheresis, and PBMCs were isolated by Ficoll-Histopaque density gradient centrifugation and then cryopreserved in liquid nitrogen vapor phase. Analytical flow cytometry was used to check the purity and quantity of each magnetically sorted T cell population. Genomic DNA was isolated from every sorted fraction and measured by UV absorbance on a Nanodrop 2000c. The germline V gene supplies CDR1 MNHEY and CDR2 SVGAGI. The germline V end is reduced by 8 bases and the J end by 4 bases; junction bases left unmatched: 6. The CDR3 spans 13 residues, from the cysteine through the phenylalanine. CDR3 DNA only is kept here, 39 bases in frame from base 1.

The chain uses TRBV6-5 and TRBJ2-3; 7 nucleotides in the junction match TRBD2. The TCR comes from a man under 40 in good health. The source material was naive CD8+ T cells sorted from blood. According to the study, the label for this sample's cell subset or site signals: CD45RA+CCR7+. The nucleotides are TGTGCCAGCCAGGCGGGAGCGGCAGATACGCAGTATTTT. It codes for CASQAGAADTQYF.